This is a list of T cell receptor beta chains from one sample in a study of shared clonotypes between healthy human individuals. Sequencing used immunoSEQ multiplex PCR; TCRdb keeps in-frame clones, though not all of them. The top ten hold around 0.6% of the sample, which has about 990,000 clones, approximately 78% seen once. The sample was memory CD4+ T cells from PBMCs. The receptors derive from a man in his late teens or twenties in good health. Some clones in this sample may be carry-over from other donors' samples. Each CDR3 is given with its conserved first and last residue. The D gene is left open where the match is weak. Rows give clone size only sometimes, using once, few, many, or a class for an expanded clone.

TRBV28	-	-	TRBJ1-4	TGTGCCAGCAGTCCCGGGACGCTCGAAAAACTGTTTTTT	CASSPGTLEKLFF
TRBV5-4	-	TRBD1	TRBJ1-2	TGTGCCAGCAGCGGGACAGGGGTGGGCGGCTACACCTTC	CASSGTGVGGYTF
TRBV5-1	-	-	TRBJ1-3	TGCGCCAGCGGACTCCTAGGGAGCTCTGGAAACACCATATATTTT	CASGLLGSSGNTIYF
TRBV7-9	-	TRBD1	TRBJ1-4	TGTGCCAGCAGCCCTCGACAGGGCTATGCAACTAATGAAAAACTGTTTTTT	CASSPRQGYATNEKLFF
TRBV7-8	many	-	TRBJ2-1	TGTGCCAGCAGCTTAGAGGGGCAGAAGGCGAGCTCCTACAATGAGCAGTTCTTC	CASSLEGQKASSYNEQFF
TRBV19	-	-	TRBJ2-7	TGTGCCAGTAGTATATTCCCGGGAGAGGACTCCTACGAGCAGTACTTC	CASSIFPGEDSYEQYF
TRBV5-1	many	-	TRBJ2-2	TGCGCCAGCAGGCTTTCGGGGGTCGGCGGGGAGCTGTTTTTT	CASRLSGVGGELFF
TRBV4-1	-	-	TRBJ2-1	TGCGCCAGCAGCCAAGTTAGCGCCAGCCCCAGGTTCTTC	CASSQVSASPRFF
TRBV5-6	-	-	TRBJ1-2	TGTGCCAGCAGCTTTGGGAAATTCTATGGCTACACCTTC	CASSFGKFYGYTF
TRBV5-6	-	-	TRBJ1-3	TGTGCCAGCAGCTCCAAGCAGGGATCCGGAAACACCATATATTTT	CASSSKQGSGNTIYF
TRBV19	-	-	TRBJ1-1	TGTGCCAGTAGTATGGGGAACCGACAGAACACTGAAGCTTTCTTT	CASSMGNRQNTEAFF
TRBV5-6	-	-	TRBJ2-7	TGTGCCAGCAGCTCTCCAGGGTTCCACGAGCAGTACTTC	CASSSPGFHEQYF
TRBV15	-	-	TRBJ1-2	TGTGCCACCAGCAGAGATGTGGGATACGGCTACACCTTC	CATSRDVGYGYTF
TRBV9	-	TRBD1	TRBJ1-1	TGTGCCAGCAGAACAGGGGGCGCGAACACTGAAGCTTTCTTT	CASRTGGANTEAFF
TRBV6-5	-	TRBD1	TRBJ1-2	TGTGCCAGCAGTGCCGACAGGGTGGGCGGCTACACCTTC	CASSADRVGGYTF
TRBV6-7	-	TRBD1	TRBJ1-1	TGTGCCAGCTGCCGAGGGTTCTCAGGGGGGGATGGCACTGAAGCTTTCTTT	CASCRGFSGGDGTEAFF
TRBV6-6	-	-	TRBJ1-4	TGTGCCAGCAGAGCGGGGACTAATGAAAAACTGTTTTTT	CASRAGTNEKLFF
TRBV5-1	-	TRBD2	TRBJ2-7	TGCGCCAGCAGCTTCGGGACTATCTCCTACGAGCAGTACTTC	CASSFGTISYEQYF
TRBV7-2	-	-	TRBJ2-2	TGTGCCAGCACCCAGTGGGCCACAAGGAGCGGGGAGCTGTTTTTT	CASTQWATRSGELFF
TRBV4-3	-	-	TRBJ2-2	TGCGCCAGCAGCCTAACCGTACAGAACACCGGGGAGCTGTTTTTT	CASSLTVQNTGELFF
TRBV18	-	-	TRBJ2-1	TGTGCCAGCTCACCGACAGGTTACAATGAGCAGTTCTTC	CASSPTGYNEQFF
TRBV5-4	-	TRBD2	TRBJ2-2	TGTGCCAGCAGCTTGATCGGCGGGAGGGGAAGCGGGGAGCTGTTTTTT	CASSLIGGRGSGELFF
TRBV6-1	few	-	TRBJ1-5	TGTGCCAGCAGTGAAGGACAGACTAATCAGCCCCAGCATTTT	CASSEGQTNQPQHF
TRBV19	-	-	TRBJ1-3	TGTGCCAGTAGCGAGGCCTACGGAAACACCATATATTTT	CASSEAYGNTIYF
TRBV5-1	-	-	TRBJ1-2	TGCGCCAGCAGCTTGGGACAGGAAGGGTATGGCTACACCTTC	CASSLGQEGYGYTF
TRBV27	-	-	TRBJ2-3	TGTGCCAGCAGTCCCGGACAGACCAGCACAGATACGCAGTATTTT	CASSPGQTSTDTQYF
TRBV19	-	TRBD2	TRBJ2-1	TGTGCCAGTAGTATAGCCCACGCTACGAGCGGGAGCTTTGGATTTGAGCAGTTCTTC	CASSIAHATSGSFGFEQFF
TRBV5-6	-	TRBD1	TRBJ2-3	TGTGCCAGCAGCCAGTGGGACAGCCTTTCTAGCACAGATACGCAGTATTTT	CASSQWDSLSSTDTQYF
TRBV7-9	-	TRBD2	TRBJ2-3	TGTGCCAGCAGCTTACCATCTAGCGGGATACGCACAGATACGCAGTATTTT	CASSLPSSGIRTDTQYF
TRBV7-2	-	TRBD1	TRBJ2-6	TGTGCCAGCAGTGCCTCGACAGGGGGCAGGCAAACGAAGGCCAACGTCCTGACTTTC	CASSASTGGRQTKANVLTF
TRBV14	-	-	TRBJ1-4	TGTGCCAGCAGCCAAGGTAACAGCGAAAAACTGTTTTTT	CASSQGNSEKLFF
TRBV9	-	-	TRBJ2-3	TGTGCCAGCAGGCCACAGGGGCGGGAGAGCATCACGCAGTATTTT	CASRPQGRESITQYF
TRBV28	-	-	TRBJ1-2	TGTGCCAGCAGTCAGGACCCTAGGGGCTACACCTTC	CASSQDPRGYTF
TRBV15	-	TRBD2	TRBJ2-7	TGTGCCACCAGCAGAGATGGGCTAGCGGGAAGCATGCAGTACTTC	CATSRDGLAGSMQYF
TRBV20-1	few	-	TRBJ1-1	TGCAGTGGGACGGATAACACTGAAGCTTTCTTT	CSGTDNTEAFF
TRBV10-3	-	TRBD1	TRBJ2-7	TGTGCCATCAGTGCCGGGACAGGTGAGGTCTACGAGCAGTACTTC	CAISAGTGEVYEQYF
TRBV25-1	-	TRBD1	TRBJ2-2	TGTGCCAGCAGTGCGACCCGGACAGGCGGTTATACCGGGGAGCTGTTTTTT	CASSATRTGGYTGELFF
TRBV7-2	-	TRBD1	TRBJ1-2	TGTGCCAGCAGCCGAGGACAGGGAGGCTATGGCTACACCTTC	CASSRGQGGYGYTF
TRBV2	-	-	TRBJ2-2	TGTGCCAGCAGTCGGCAGGGCAGTACCGGGGAGCTGTTTTTT	CASSRQGSTGELFF
TRBV4-3	-	TRBD2	TRBJ2-5	TGCGCCAGCAGCCAAGGGTATCGAGCGGGGCGACAAGAGACCCAGTACTTC	CASSQGYRAGRQETQYF
TRBV28	-	TRBD1	TRBJ1-2	TGTGCCAGCAGACATCCCCCCGGGACAGGGGAGTATGGCTACACCTTC	CASRHPPGTGEYGYTF
TRBV28	-	-	TRBJ1-2	TGTGCCAGCAGTTTGCGAACAGGGTTCGGCTACACCTTC	CASSLRTGFGYTF
TRBV30	-	TRBD1	TRBJ1-2	TGTGCCTGGAGAGACAGGGGGAACTATGGCTACACCTTC	CAWRDRGNYGYTF
TRBV28	-	-	TRBJ2-5	TGTGCCAGCAGTTCCCTTAGGAGTACCCCCGAGACCCAGTACTTC	CASSSLRSTPETQYF
TRBV6-1	once	-	TRBJ2-7	TGTGCCAGCAGTGAAGTTGGTGTCCAGCAGTACTTC	CASSEVGVQQYF
TRBV6-5	-	TRBD2	TRBJ2-1	TGTGCCAGCAGAAGGACTAGCGGCAATGAGCAGTTCTTC	CASRRTSGNEQFF
TRBV5-3	once	-	TRBJ1-2	TGTGCCAGCAGCCCTGGACGGCTATCAAACTATGGCTACACCTTC	CASSPGRLSNYGYTF
TRBV5-4	-	-	TRBJ1-4	TGTGCCAGCGGTCTGGGGGCGGGTGAAAAACTGTTTTTT	CASGLGAGEKLFF
TRBV4-2	-	-	TRBJ2-1	TGTGCCAGCAGCCAAGATGGGAGAGATGAGCAGTTCTTC	CASSQDGRDEQFF
TRBV5-1	-	TRBD1	TRBJ1-2	TGCGCCAGCAGCCAGGGGGGAAGTGGGCCTACAGGCGACTTC	CASSQGGSGPTGDF
TRBV28	-	-	TRBJ2-7	TGTGCCAGCAGTTTCCAGGGAACCGAGCAGTACTTC	CASSFQGTEQYF
TRBV30	-	-	TRBJ2-5	TGTGCCTGGAGTACGGAAGAGACCCAGTACTTC	CAWSTEETQYF
TRBV19	-	-	TRBJ1-4	TGTGCCAGTAGTGAGGTTTTGGGAGAAAAACTGTTTTTT	CASSEVLGEKLFF
TRBV28	-	-	TRBJ1-5	TGTGCCAGCAGTTTGACCGATCAGCCCCAGCATTTT	CASSLTDQPQHF
TRBV19	once	TRBD1	TRBJ1-4	TGTGCCAGTAGTATCCGACAGGGAGTTTCCGTCGTAAATGAAAAACTGTTTTTT	CASSIRQGVSVVNEKLFF
TRBV7-2	-	-	TRBJ1-2	TGTGCCAGCAGCTCCGAAGCAGCACACGGGTTTAACTATGGCTACACCTTC	CASSSEAAHGFNYGYTF
TRBV9	-	-	TRBJ1-3	TGTGCCAGCAGCGTCGATAACGGATTCTCTGGAAACACCATATATTTT	CASSVDNGFSGNTIYF
TRBV28	-	-	TRBJ2-7	TGTGCCAGCCTCCGGGCAGGGGCCGACAGGCAGTACTTC	CASLRAGADRQYF
TRBV18	once	TRBD1	TRBJ2-7	TGTGCCAGCTCGCCAGATAGGGCGGACAGGGCAGGCGAGCAGTACTTC	CASSPDRADRAGEQYF